A selection of T cell receptor beta chains follows, all from one sample in a study of long-term antiretroviral therapy in people with HIV. Clones were sequenced by immunoSEQ multiplex PCR, and TCRdb holds only the in-frame ones, with some missing. The sample shows over 35,000 clones, roughly 80% of them seen only once. The input for sequencing was unsorted PBMCs, taken 1.5 years after starting antiretroviral therapy. All receptors come from a man aged 18 to 30 with HIV. CDR3s include the opening cysteine and the closing phenylalanine or tryptophan. A D gene is named only where the DNA matches it firmly. Part of the rows lack a size; the others show once, few, many or a class for expanded clones.

>NA|TRBJ2-3|TRBV29-1|NA
TGCAGCGTTCGGGGGAATGTTCAAGATACGCAGTATTTT
CSVRGNVQDTQYF
>NA|TRBJ2-1|TRBV15|TRBD1
TGTGCCACCAGCGAGACAGGGAGCAATGAGCAGTTCTTC
CATSETGSNEQFF
>NA|TRBJ2-1|TRBV7-9|TRBD2
TGTGCCAGCAGCCCGCCTAGCGGGAGCTCCTACAATGAGCAGTTCTTC
CASSPPSGSSYNEQFF
>NA|TRBJ2-1|TRBV18|NA
TGTGCCAGCTCACCGGATCAGTACAATGAGCAGTTCTTC
CASSPDQYNEQFF
>NA|TRBJ1-2|TRBV4-2|NA
TGTGCCAGCAGCCAATGGAGAGACAGAGCCGTGAACTATGGCTACACCTTC
CASSQWRDRAVNYGYTF
>NA|TRBJ1-4|TRBV15|NA
TGTGCCACCAGCAGCAAACTCATCCCTAGACAGTCAACTAATGAAAAACTGTTTTTT
CATSSKLIPRQSTNEKLFF
>NA|TRBJ1-1|TRBV19|NA
TGTGCCAGTAGTATCGGGGGGCGCGGCACTGAAGCTTTCTTT
CASSIGGRGTEAFF
>NA|TRBJ2-1|TRBV29-1|TRBD2
TGCGGCTCAGGGACTAGCCAGAACAATGAGCAGTTCTTC
CGSGTSQNNEQFF
>NA|TRBJ1-5|TRBV2|TRBD1
TGTGCCAGCAGGACGACAGGGACCAATCAGCCCCAGCATTTT
CASRTTGTNQPQHF
>few|TRBJ2-7|TRBV28|NA
TGTGCCAGCAGTTTGCCGATCAGGGAACCCCACGAGCAGTACTTC
CASSLPIREPHEQYF
>NA|TRBJ1-1|TRBV5-6|NA
TGTGCCAGCAGCTTTGTCGGAGCAGCCCGTAACACTGAAGCTTTCTTT
CASSFVGAARNTEAFF
>few|TRBJ2-7|TRBV6-6|NA
TGTGCCAGCAGCCGTCTAGCGCTTTACGAGCAGTACTTC
CASSRLALYEQYF
>NA|TRBJ2-2|TRBV19|NA
TGTGCCAGTAGTATAGGGGAGTCCCACACCGGGGAGCTGTTTTTT
CASSIGESHTGELFF
>NA|TRBJ1-4|TRBV6-6|NA
TGTGCCAGCAGTTACGGTGGAATTAATGAAAAACTGTTTTTT
CASSYGGINEKLFF
>NA|TRBJ1-5|TRBV5-6|NA
TGTGCCAGCAGCCGGGGACCGAATAGCAATCAGCCCCAGCATTTT
CASSRGPNSNQPQHF
>NA|TRBJ2-1|TRBV27|NA
TGTGCCAGCAGTTTAAATGGAATACTCGATGAGCAGTTCTTC
CASSLNGILDEQFF
>NA|TRBJ2-2|TRBV7-2|NA
TGTGCCAGCAGCCCGCTACTAGCCAGACCCACCGGGGAGCTGTTTTTT
CASSPLLARPTGELFF
>NA|TRBJ2-7|TRBV14|NA
TGTGCCAGCAGCCATTCCTCCGTTTACGAGCAGTACTTC
CASSHSSVYEQYF
>NA|TRBJ2-5|TRBV11-1|NA
TGTGCCAGCAGCTCGGGACTCCCAGAGACCCAGTACTTC
CASSSGLPETQYF
>NA|TRBJ2-3|TRBV28|NA
TGTGCCAGCCAAGTGGGGACAGATACGCAGTATTTT
CASQVGTDTQYF
>NA|TRBJ2-2|TRBV7-2|TRBD2
TGTGCCAGCAACCGAGCGGGAGCAAGGGGGGAGCTGTTTTTT
CASNRAGARGELFF
>NA|TRBJ2-1|TRBV27|NA
TGTGCCACCATCCCCAGGGGACGGGCGGCCCATGAGCAGTTCTTC
CATIPRGRAAHEQFF
>NA|TRBJ2-7|TRBV28|NA
TGTGCCAGTCTGGAATGGCAGTCACCCTCCGAGCAGTACTTC
CASLEWQSPSEQYF
>NA|TRBJ2-7|TRBV28|TRBD2
TGTGCCAGCAGATACCGGACTAGCGCGTCCTACGAGCAGTACTTC
CASRYRTSASYEQYF